These 6 T cell receptor beta chains share one sample of origin, sequenced in a study of blood T cell repertoires in COVID-19. The repertoire was sequenced with immunoSEQ multiplex PCR; TCRdb's copy has only in-frame clones and lacks some. Among more than 50,000 clones listed, 73% were seen once. The sample comprised peripheral blood. The origin of the receptors is a woman aged 70-85 years with acute or convalescent COVID-19.

This chain links TRBV6-5 with TRBJ1-6; 7 bases fit TRBD1. V shed 5 bases, J shed 10 bases, and the junction held 8 bases outside the gene matches. Germline V gives CDR1 MNHEY, CDR2 SVGAGI. The CDR3 runs to 14 residues. CDR3 coding DNA: TGTGCCAGCAGTCACGGACAGGATTTCTCACCCCTCCACTTT. This translates into CASSHGQDFSPLHF.

This rearrangement joins TRBV5-1 to TRBJ2-7; D gene ambiguous. With 6 bases removed from V and 3 bases from J, the gap between germline ends came to 7 bases. Germline CDR1 SGHRS, CDR2 YFSETQ. The length of the CDR3 is 11 residues. CDR3 in DNA: TGCGCCAGCAACAATGGCTACGAGCAGTACTTC. It yields the protein CASNNGYEQYF.

The chain recombines TRBV21-1 with TRBJ2-5; the table names TRBD1, a call not compared with the DNA. TRBV21-1 is a known pseudogene. The CDR3 contains 15 residues. The CDR3, as DNA: TGTGCCAGCAGCATCCCTGGGACATCCAAAGAGACCCAGTACTTC. This encodes CASSIPGTSKETQYF.

The chain is built from TRBV30 and TRBJ1-3; TRBD1 might be the D (6 bases). V dropped 2 bases and J dropped 7 bases, with 30 bases sitting between them. Germline V lookup: CDR1 GTSNPN, CDR2 SVGIG (reference sequence). CDR3 size: 19 residues. DNA of the CDR3: TGTGCCTGGAGTCAGAAAAGACAGGCGAGGTTTCAGTTCTGGAACACCATATATTTT. It codes for CAWSQKRQARFQFWNTIYF.

The genes are TRBV19 and TRBJ1-3, with a possible D match to TRBD1 (6 bases). Germline V CDR1 and CDR2: LNHDA, SQIVND (reference sequence). The CDR3 is 15 amino acids. The V end lost 5 bases, the J end lost 0 bases, and 11 bases lay between the germline ends. DNA for the CDR3: TGTGCCAGTAGTTTACAGACAGGCTCTGGAAACACCATATATTTT. Protein product: CASSLQTGSGNTIYF.

The chain combines TRBV13 with TRBJ1-1, with TRBD1 identical over 8 bases. The CDR3 contains 15 residues. CDR1 is PRHDT and CDR2 is FYEKMQ in the germline V gene (reference sequence). The junction had 11 bases not matched to a gene; V was cut back by 6 bases and J by 5 bases. The CDR3 nucleotides are TGTGCCAGCAGACCTCCGGGACAGGTTGGGACTGAAGCTTTCTTT. It yields the protein CASRPPGQVGTEAFF.